This record concerns one T cell receptor (beta chain) sequence. Sequenced by immunoSEQ multiplex PCR; TCRdb stores in-frame clones only, minus some. The sample shows tens of thousands of clones, roughly 89% of them seen only once. The length of the CDR3 is 13 residues. With 9 bases removed from V and 3 bases from J, the gap between germline ends came to 11 bases. Germline CDR1 and CDR2: MNHEY and SMNVEV (reference sequence). The sample originates from a study of T cell changes during pregnancy in multiple sclerosis. The rearrangement uses TRBV27 and TRBJ1-4; D possibly corresponds to TRBD1 (5 bases). The receptor was derived from a female donor in good health, enrolled as a control in a pregnancy study. The starting material was CD4+ T cells from peripheral blood mononuclear cells, obtained in the third trimester of pregnancy. The CDR3 DNA sequence: TGTGCCAGTAGCGGGGCAGCTAATGAAAAACTGTTTTTT. Amino acids: CASSGAANEKLFF.